A selection of T cell receptor beta chains follows, all from one sample in a study of blood T cell repertoires in COVID-19. Assay: immunoSEQ multiplex PCR; the TCRdb copy retains only in-frame clones and omits some. The data hold tens of thousands of clones, with 85% observed a single time. Sequenced material: peripheral blood. The receptors derive from a man older than 75 with acute or convalescent COVID-19. CDR3s include the opening cysteine and the closing phenylalanine or tryptophan. Each record gives: D gene, V gene, CDR3 length, clone size, J gene, CDR3 DNA, CDR3 protein. D genes are given only for firm matches. Clone size appears in some rows only: once, few, many, or a class for an expanded clone.

>TRBD1|TRBV2|14|few|TRBJ1-5
TGTGCCAGCAGTCCGGGACAGGGTTATCAGCCCCAGCATTTT
CASSPGQGYQPQHF
>.|TRBV18|12|.|TRBJ2-5
TGTGCCAGCTCACCGAGTCGAGAGACCCAGTACTTC
CASSPSRETQYF
>TRBD2|TRBV24-1|15|.|TRBJ2-7
TGTGCCACCAGTGATCGAGGGACTAGCCTCCACGAGCAGTACTTC
CATSDRGTSLHEQYF
>TRBD1|TRBV5-1|17|.|TRBJ2-2
TGCGCCAGCGAGTATGGACAGGGGCCGTTAAACACCGGGGAGCTGTTTTTT
CASEYGQGPLNTGELFF
>.|TRBV15|17|.|TRBJ2-7
TGTGCCACCAGCACTTTCGCCGGGACTCCGAGCTCCTACGAGCAGTACTTC
CATSTFAGTPSSYEQYF
>TRBD1|TRBV6-5|11|once|TRBJ2-2
TGTGCCAGCAGGCGACAGGGAAAGTTGTTTTTT
CASRRQGKLFF
>.|TRBV10-2|12|.|TRBJ2-7
TGCGCCAGCAGTATGATGCGCTACGAGCAGTACTTC
CASSMMRYEQYF
>TRBD1|TRBV7-9|14|.|TRBJ1-2
TGTGCCAGCAGCAGCGGACAGGGTAACTATGGCTACACCTTC
CASSSGQGNYGYTF
>.|TRBV10-2|16|.|TRBJ1-5
TGCGCCAGCAGTGAAGGAAGCGGTTGGGCTGGGCAGCCCCAGCATTTT
CASSEGSGWAGQPQHF
>.|TRBV6-1|14|.|TRBJ1-2
TGTGCCAGCAGTGAAGGAAGAAGACAGAACGGCTACACCTTC
CASSEGRRQNGYTF
>TRBD1|TRBV27|16|.|TRBJ2-7
TGTGCCAGCAGTAGATCCGGGACAGGGGTGTTCTACGAGCAGTACTTC
CASSRSGTGVFYEQYF
>TRBD1|TRBV4-1|14|.|TRBJ1-5
TGCGCCAGCAGCCTCGGGACAGGGAGACAGCCCCAGCATTTT
CASSLGTGRQPQHF
>TRBD1|TRBV18|14|.|TRBJ1-2
TGTGCCAGCTCACCCGGGACAGGGGCTTATGGCTACACCTTC
CASSPGTGAYGYTF